These T cell receptor beta chains were read from a single sample in a study of shared clonotypes between healthy human individuals. Method: immunoSEQ multiplex PCR; TCRdb's copy keeps in-frame clones and lacks some. The sample carries millions of clones, 93% recorded once. Source material: naive CD8+ T cells from PBMCs. Receptors were obtained from a man between 18 and 35 years old in good health. Some clones in this sample may be carry-over from other donors' samples. Both conserved end residues are part of each CDR3. The D gene is left open where the match is weak. Clone size appears in some rows only: once, few, many, or a class for an expanded clone.

D gene,CDR3 length,V gene,clone size,J gene,CDR3 protein,CDR3 DNA
.,16,TRBV6-6,.,TRBJ2-5,CASSYSWTYGGETQYF,TGTGCCAGCAGTTACTCCTGGACTTATGGAGGAGAGACCCAGTACTTC
.,14,TRBV27,.,TRBJ2-7,CASSLGAKGVEQYF,TGTGCCAGCAGTTTAGGGGCCAAAGGGGTGGAGCAGTACTTC
.,11,TRBV28,.,TRBJ2-7,CASTTGYEQYF,TGTGCCAGCACGACAGGCTACGAGCAGTACTTC
TRBD1,13,TRBV9,.,TRBJ1-2,CASSEGQDHGYTF,TGTGCCAGCAGCGAGGGACAGGATCACGGCTACACCTTC
.,16,TRBV6-5,.,TRBJ1-1,CASSSGLDIQRTEAFF,TGTGCCAGCAGTTCCGGATTGGACATTCAAAGAACTGAAGCTTTCTTT
.,15,TRBV11-2,.,TRBJ2-7,CASSSGPEYSYEQYF,TGTGCCAGCAGCTCCGGGCCAGAATACTCCTACGAGCAGTACTTC
.,12,TRBV5-4,once,TRBJ2-2,CASSLVGGELFF,TGTGCCAGCAGCTTGGTCGGGGGGGAGCTGTTTTTT
.,14,TRBV28,.,TRBJ1-1,CATGGGDMNTEAFF,TGTGCCACCGGTGGGGGAGACATGAACACTGAAGCTTTCTTT
TRBD1,14,TRBV27,.,TRBJ2-7,CASSLGQGAIEQYF,TGTGCCAGCAGTCTCGGACAGGGGGCAATCGAGCAGTACTTC
.,15,TRBV6-5,.,TRBJ2-7,CASSYFGGPSYEQYF,TGTGCCAGCAGTTACTTCGGGGGCCCCTCCTACGAGCAGTACTTC
TRBD2,14,TRBV7-9,.,TRBJ2-7,CASSTWTSGYEQYF,TGTGCCAGCAGCACGTGGACTAGCGGCTACGAGCAGTACTTC